The 22 T cell receptor beta chains listed next were all sequenced from one sample in a study of T cell changes during pregnancy in multiple sclerosis. Repertoires were generated with immunoSEQ multiplex PCR, while TCRdb's copy carries only in-frame clones and drops some. The sample lists some 140,000 clones, 90% to 96% seen once, with about 0.42% in the top ten. The sample was peripheral blood, taken after pregnancy. These receptors all come from a female donor with multiple sclerosis, enrolled in a pregnancy study.

The chain carries TRBV7-3 and TRBJ2-1; D may be TRBD1 (6 bases). Germline V gives CDR1 SGHTA, CDR2 FQGTGA. Trimming pared 3 bases from V and 3 bases from J, leaving 12 bases between. This CDR3 has 15 residues. CDR3 region: CASSFKQGGYNEQFF. The CDR3 DNA reads as TGTGCCAGCAGCTTCAAACAGGGTGGCTACAATGAGCAGTTCTTC. The variable domain in full, with the rest retrieved from reference TRBV7-3 and TRBJ2-1, is GAGVSQTPSNKVTEKGKYVELRCDPISGHTALYWYRQSLGQGPEFLIYFQGTGAADDSGLPNDRFFAVRPEGSVSTLKIQRTERGDSAVYLCASSFKQGGYNEQFFGPGTRLTVL.

J is TRBJ1-5 and V is TRBV16; 7 nucleotides align to TRBD1. V lost 3 bases and J lost 4; bases outside the gene matches: 9. This CDR3 spans 16 amino acids. CDR1 and CDR2 from the germline V gene are KGHSY and FQNENV. CDR3 protein: CASSQTGTVENQPQHF. Written as DNA, the CDR3 is TGTGCCAGCAGCCAGACAGGGACAGTTGAGAATCAGCCCCAGCATTTT.

J is TRBJ2-5 and V is TRBV6-5; tentative D call: TRBD2 (6 bases). Germline lookup yields CDR1 MNHEY and CDR2 SVGAGI. This CDR3 has 13 residues. V shed 5 bases and J shed 5 bases, with 12 bases lying between them. The CDR3, as DNA: TGTGCCAGCAGTCCCCCTGGGAGGGAGACCCAGTACTTC. Its translation is CASSPPGRETQYF.

The chain's CDR3 is CASSSRGQTSTDTQYF. The CDR3 DNA sequence: TGCGCCAGCAGCTCACGGGGTCAGACGAGCACAGATACGCAGTATTTT. V is TRBV5-1 and J is TRBJ2-3, with D tentatively TRBD2 (5 bases). CDR1 and CDR2 (germline): SGHRS, YFSETQ. The CDR3 runs to 16 residues. V was clipped by 3 bases and J by 0 bases, with 14 bases between them.

The chain has TRBV29-1 and TRBJ2-7, with unresolved D. The V gene's germline CDR1 is SQVTM and CDR2 ANQGSEA. V lost 4 bases to trimming and J lost 2 bases, with 9 bases between them. The CDR3 has 12 residues. The CDR3 loop reads CSVALRPYEQYF. The DNA of the CDR3 is TGCAGCGTTGCATTGCGTCCCTACGAGCAGTACTTC.

This clone appeared once. V usage is TRBV10-3 and J usage is TRBJ2-5; the match to TRBD1 covers 9 bases. V lost 8 bases to trimming and J lost 6 bases; unmatched junction nucleotides: 10. Germline loops: CDR1 ENHRY, CDR2 SYGVKD. This CDR3 has 14 amino acids. The CDR3 region has the DNA TGTGCCATCGGGAGGACAGGGGAGAGGCAGACCCAGTACTTC. It specifies CAIGRTGERQTQYF.

This chain links TRBV6-6 with TRBJ1-5; 10 nucleotides agree with TRBD1. CDR3 length equals 16 residues. J gave up 6 bases and V 2 bases, and 7 bases lay outside the gene matches. CDR1 is MNHNY, CDR2 SVGAGI, per germline (reference sequence). CDR3 in amino acids: CASSYPRQGAGQPQHF. Here the CDR3 DNA reads TGTGCCAGCAGTTACCCCCGACAGGGGGCGGGTCAGCCCCAGCATTTT.

This clone was observed a single time. This chain connects TRBV5-4 to TRBJ2-1; TRBD2 matches 10 bases. The CDR3 runs 16 residues. Germline V gene lookup returns CDR1 SGHNT and CDR2 YYREEE (reference sequence). The V and J ends lost 0 bases and 8 bases, in that order; junction bases with no gene match: 8. CDR3 region: CASSLVGTSGTDEQFF. The CDR3 bases are TGTGCCAGCAGCTTGGTAGGTACTAGCGGGACAGATGAGCAGTTCTTC.

This chain connects TRBV6-5 to TRBJ2-7; D may be TRBD1 (6 bases). CDR1 MNHEY and CDR2 SVGAGI come from the germline V gene. Trimming stripped 0 bases from V and 6 bases from J, with 12 bases between. The CDR3 is made up of 14 amino acids. The CDR3 nucleotides are TGTGCCAGCAGTTACTCGACTCAGGGGAGCGAGCAGTACTTC. The encoded protein is CASSYSTQGSEQYF.

J is TRBJ1-1 and V is TRBV19; weak D call: TRBD1 (6 bases). This CDR3 has 15 amino acids. Germline V lookup: CDR1 LNHDA, CDR2 SQIVND (reference sequence). Trimming took off 5 bases at V and 3 bases at J, with 16 bases between the two ends. CDR3 nucleotide sequence: TGTGCCAGTAGTTTCACAGGGTGGGACGACACTGAAGCTTTCTTT. Translating gives CASSFTGWDDTEAFF.

The J gene is TRBJ2-5, the V gene TRBV30; TRBD2 agrees at 10 bases. V shed 7 bases and J 13 bases; nucleotides not matched to a gene: 12. The CDR3 has 12 residues. The germline gives CDR1 GTSNPN, CDR2 SVGIG (reference sequence). The CDR3 spells CASASAGGPSYF. Here the CDR3 DNA reads TGTGCCTCGGCGTCAGCGGGAGGGCCCTCGTACTTC.

The chain combines TRBV27 with TRBJ2-5, with 9 bases lining up with TRBD2. Germline V gene lookup returns CDR1 MNHEY and CDR2 SMNVEV (reference sequence). The CDR3 consists of 17 residues. V dropped 6 bases and J dropped 7; count of bases not matched to a gene: 18. The CDR3 DNA reads TGTGCCAGCAGGGAAGGGCTAGCGGGGTCGGGGGGGGTGACCCAGTACTTC. This translates into CASREGLAGSGGVTQYF.

The gene calls are TRBV27 and TRBJ2-7, with D possibly being TRBD2 (5 bases). CDR3 length: 15 amino acids. Between the trimmed V and J ends, which lost 1 base and 2 bases, there was a span of 12 bases. The germline gives CDR1 MNHEY, CDR2 SMNVEV (reference sequence). The CDR3 loop is CASSLWFDGTYEQYF. The CDR3 bases are TGTGCCAGCAGTTTATGGTTCGACGGGACCTACGAGCAGTACTTC.

The genes are TRBV5-4 and TRBJ1-1, with D maybe TRBD1 (5 bases). Germline loops: CDR1 SGHNT, CDR2 YYREEE (reference sequence). Trimming shortened V by 0 bases and J by 6 bases, and 9 bases separated the two germline ends. The CDR3 is 13 amino acids. CDR3 coding DNA: TGTGCCAGCAGCTTGGAAACGGGGGCTGAAGCTTTCTTT. Protein sequence: CASSLETGAEAFF.

The gene calls are TRBV10-3 and TRBJ2-1; TRBD2 might be the D (5 bases). The V end was cut by 10 bases, the J end by 5 bases, with 12 bases between. Germline V gives CDR1 ENHRY, CDR2 SYGVKD. The CDR3 is made up of 12 amino acids. Here the CDR3 reads CATSPGDNEQFF. The CDR3 DNA follows: TGTGCCACCTCCCCCGGGGACAATGAGCAGTTCTTC.

This chain uses TRBV28 with TRBJ2-7, with 11 bases aligning to TRBD2. Per the germline V gene, CDR1 is MDHEN and CDR2 is SYDVKM. This CDR3 region has 20 residues. J was trimmed by 4 bases and V by 3 bases; bases with no gene match: 20. In DNA form, the CDR3 reads TGTGCCAGCAGTTTCATATTCGAGGCGGCTAGCGGGAGGAGGGGATACGAGCAGTACTTC. This translates into CASSFIFEAASGRRGYEQYF.

J is TRBJ2-2 and V is TRBV28, with 14 bases matching TRBD2. The CDR3 covers 22 residues. V was pared by 2 bases and J by 3 bases, with 17 bases of the junction left unmatched. Germline loops: CDR1 MDHEN, CDR2 SYDVKM. CDR3 amino acids: CASSLKYVLGLAGEPDTGELFF. For the CDR3, the DNA is TGTGCCAGCAGTTTAAAGTATGTGCTGGGACTAGCGGGAGAGCCTGACACCGGGGAGCTGTTTTTT.

The chain carries TRBV5-4 and TRBJ1-2; TRBD1 agrees at 7 bases. The CDR3 is 14 amino acids. Germline V gives CDR1 SGHNT, CDR2 YYREEE (reference sequence). V trimming: 0 bases; J trimming: 4 bases; junction bases outside the gene matches: 3. The CDR3 DNA is TGTGCCAGCAGCTTGGGGGACAGCCTCTATGGCTACACCTTC. Its translation: CASSLGDSLYGYTF. Variable domain in full (rest from reference TRBV5-4 and TRBJ1-2): ETGVTQSPTHLIKTRGQQVTLRCSSQSGHNTVSWYQQALGQGPQFIFQYYREEENGRGNFPPRFSGLQFPNYSSELNVNALELDDSALYLCASSLGDSLYGYTFGSGTRLTVV.

The chain joins TRBV19 to TRBJ2-3; maybe TRBD1 (6 bases). Germline CDR1 LNHDA, CDR2 SQIVND (reference sequence). V shed 1 base and J shed 5 bases, with 10 bases lying between them. This CDR3 has 14 residues. CDR3 protein: CASSIVGGGDTQYF. CDR3 nucleotides: TGTGCCAGTAGTATAGTTGGGGGCGGAGATACGCAGTATTTT.

The rearrangement uses TRBV19 and TRBJ1-2; no firm D call. The germline gives CDR1 LNHDA, CDR2 SQIVND (reference sequence). V was trimmed by 3 bases and J by 10 bases, leaving 12 bases between them. CDR3 length: 12 residues. The CDR3 loop is CASSISGIDYTF. In nucleotides, the CDR3 is TGTGCCAGTAGTATCTCCGGGATAGACTACACCTTC.

V gene TRBV9 combines with J gene TRBJ1-2; perhaps TRBD1 as D (5 bases). There are 13 residues in the CDR3. The germline gives CDR1 SGDLS, CDR2 YYNGEE. V lost 0 bases and J lost 6, with 9 bases in between. The CDR3 loop is CASSVDWGNGYTF. The CDR3 DNA is TGTGCCAGCAGCGTAGATTGGGGCAATGGCTACACCTTC.

The V gene is TRBV28, the J gene TRBJ1-4; D gene uncertain. V was clipped by 1 base and J by 3 bases, with 12 bases between them. This CDR3 region has 16 residues. Germline V lookup: CDR1 MDHEN, CDR2 SYDVKM. The CDR3 spells CASSLYEGSANEKLFF. CDR3 bases: TGTGCCAGCAGTTTATACGAGGGTTCGGCTAATGAAAAACTGTTTTTT.